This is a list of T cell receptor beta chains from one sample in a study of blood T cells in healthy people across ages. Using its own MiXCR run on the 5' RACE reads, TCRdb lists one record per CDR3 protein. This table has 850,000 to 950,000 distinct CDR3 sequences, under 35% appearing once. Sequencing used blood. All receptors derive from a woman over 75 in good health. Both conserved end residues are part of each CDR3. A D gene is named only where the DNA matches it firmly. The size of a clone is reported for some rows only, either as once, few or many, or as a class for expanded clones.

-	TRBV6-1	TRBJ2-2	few	TGTGCCAGCAGAGGAGGCACCGGGGAGCTGTTTTTT	CASRGGTGELFF
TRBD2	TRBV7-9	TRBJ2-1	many	TGTGCCAGCAGCTTAGGCACGCTAGCGGGGGAGCGCAATGAGCAGTTCTTC	CASSLGTLAGERNEQFF
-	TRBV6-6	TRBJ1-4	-	TGTGCCAGCAGTTACGACCGGGTATCTAATGAAAAACGGTTTTTT	CASSYDRVSNEKRFF
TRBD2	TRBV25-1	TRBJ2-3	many	TGTGCCAGCAGTGGGGGGGGTGGGCAAGCTACGCAGTATTTT	CASSGGGGQATQYF
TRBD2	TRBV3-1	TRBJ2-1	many	TGTGCCAGCAGCCCCAGACAGAGAATGAGACTAGCGGGGGCTAATGAGCAGTTCTTC	CASSPRQRMRLAGANEQFF
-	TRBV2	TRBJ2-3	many	TGTGCCAGCACACTCATAGGCTCAGATACGCAGTATTTT	CASTLIGSDTQYF
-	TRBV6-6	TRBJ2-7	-	TGTGCCAGCAGTTACTCAGTTGCCTACGAGCAGTACTTC	CASSYSVAYEQYF
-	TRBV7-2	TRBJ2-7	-	TGTGCCAGCAGCTTAGTAGATTACTACGAGCAGTACTTC	CASSLVDYYEQYF
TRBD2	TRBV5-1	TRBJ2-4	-	TGCGCCAGCAGCGTCCGGGGGGGCCAAGACATTCAGTACTTC	CASSVRGGQDIQYF
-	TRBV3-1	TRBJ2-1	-	TGTGCCAGCAGCCACACAGAAGACAGGAGGAAGCGAGAGCAGTTCTTC	CASSHTEDRRKREQFF
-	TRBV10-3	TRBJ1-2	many	TGTGCCATCAGACCACTTGACAGGGGCTACACCTTC	CAIRPLDRGYTF
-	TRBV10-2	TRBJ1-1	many	TGCGCCAGCAGGGTCACCACTAACACTGAAGCTTTCTTT	CASRVTTNTEAFF
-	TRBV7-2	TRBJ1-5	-	TGTGCCAGCAGCTTAGCGTTCGGGGGCCAGCCCCAGCATTTT	CASSLAFGGQPQHF
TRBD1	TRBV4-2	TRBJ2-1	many	TGTGCCAGCAGCCAAGCCGAGGGACAGGGTAGGAATGAGCAGTTCTTC	CASSQAEGQGRNEQFF
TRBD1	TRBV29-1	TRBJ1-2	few	TGCAGCGTTCGGTGGGGGGGACAGGGGAATGGCTGCACCTTC	CSVRWGGQGNGCTF
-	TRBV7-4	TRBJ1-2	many	TGTGCCAGCAGCTTGACCTCTGCCGGGAGGTATGGCTACACCTTC	CASSLTSAGRYGYTF
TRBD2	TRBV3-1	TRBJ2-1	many	TGTGCCAGCAGCCAATCCCCAGGAGCGGGGGGGCCCTACAATGAGCAGTTCTTC	CASSQSPGAGGPYNEQFF
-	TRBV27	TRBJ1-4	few	TGTGCCAGCAGTTTATATCCAGGGTCGGAAGAAAAACTGTTTTTT	CASSLYPGSEEKLFF
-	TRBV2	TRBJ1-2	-	TGTGCCAGCAGTAAGAACGAGGACGGCGGGCCGGATGGCTACACCTTC	CASSKNEDGGPDGYTF
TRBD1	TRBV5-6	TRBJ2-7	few	TGTGCCAGCAGCTTTTTACAGGGGGGTTACGAGCAGTACTTC	CASSFLQGGYEQYF
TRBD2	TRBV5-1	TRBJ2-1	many	TGCGCCAGCAGCATAGCGGGGGACTCCTACAATGAGCAGTTCTTC	CASSIAGDSYNEQFF
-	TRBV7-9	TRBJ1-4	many	TGTGCCAGCAGCCGAGTCGGGACAACTAATGAAAAACTGTTTTTT	CASSRVGTTNEKLFF
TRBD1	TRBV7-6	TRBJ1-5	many	TGTGCCAGCAGCGACCAGACAGGGATAAATCAGCCCCAGCATTTT	CASSDQTGINQPQHF
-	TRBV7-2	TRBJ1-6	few	TGTGCCAGCAGCTTAACGGACCGCCTACCCCACTTT	CASSLTDRLPHF